The clone carrying this T cell receptor (beta chain) has a single count. These data belong to a study of control samples from healthy donors and cancer patients. This table comes from immunoSEQ multiplex PCR, and its TCRdb copy is limited to in-frame clones, with some not included. Here the sample spans 200,000 to 250,000 clones, 90% to 95% being singletons. Sequencing used blood. This TCR was sampled from a man aged 50 or older in good health.

The DNA for the CDR3 is TGCGCCAGCAGCTTGGCAGGGGGCGAGGTCGGGGAGCTGTTTTTT. Encoded protein: CASSLAGGEVGELFF. The V and J genes are TRBV5-1 and TRBJ2-2; TRBD1 matches at 8 bases. This CDR3 has 15 residues. Germline CDR1 reads SGHRS; CDR2 reads YFSETQ. V lost 0 bases and J lost 7; bases outside the gene matches: 5.